This is a list of T cell receptor beta chains from one sample in a study of cytomegalovirus exposure and HLA in healthy donors. Some clones are missing from TCRdb's copy, which holds only in-frame ones; the method was immunoSEQ multiplex PCR. The sample contains some 150,000 clones, around three quarters of which appear only once. The sample taken for sequencing was PBMCs. These receptors originate from a man in his forties in good health and CMV-seronegative. CDR3s include the opening cysteine and the closing phenylalanine or tryptophan. A D gene is named only where the DNA matches it firmly. Size is stated for part of the rows, as once, few or many counts, or as a class when the clone is expanded.

J	V	D	size	CDR3	DNA
TRBJ2-3	TRBV9	TRBD2	NA	CASSVDLAGGNTQYF	TGTGCCAGCAGCGTAGACCTAGCGGGTGGGAATACGCAGTATTTT
TRBJ2-5	TRBV27	TRBD2	NA	CASSSGLAGRETQYF	TGTGCCAGCAGCTCAGGACTAGCGGGAAGAGAGACCCAGTACTTC
TRBJ2-1	TRBV13	TRBD2	NA	CASSTRTSGIRYEQFF	TGTGCCAGCAGCACCCGGACTAGCGGGATAAGGTATGAGCAGTTCTTC
TRBJ2-1	TRBV27	TRBD1	NA	CASIAGTGGGEQFF	TGTGCCAGCATTGCCGGGACAGGGGGCGGGGAGCAGTTCTTC
TRBJ2-7	TRBV30	TRBD2	NA	CAWSVGSGSPYEQYF	TGTGCCTGGAGTGTAGGTAGCGGGAGTCCGTACGAGCAGTACTTC
TRBJ2-3	TRBV4-1	TRBD2	NA	CASSQGLAGVTDTQYF	TGCGCCAGCAGCCAAGGACTAGCGGGGGTCACAGATACGCAGTATTTT
TRBJ2-1	TRBV5-6	TRBD2	NA	CASSLALAGAYNEQFF	TGTGCCAGCAGCTTGGCTCTCGCGGGAGCTTACAATGAGCAGTTCTTC
TRBJ2-7	TRBV20-1	NA	NA	CSAGSGYEQYF	TGCAGTGCCGGGAGTGGTTACGAGCAGTACTTC
TRBJ1-1	TRBV6-5	NA	NA	CATSRGTEAFF	TGTGCCACCTCGCGGGGAACTGAAGCTTTCTTT
TRBJ2-5	TRBV7-7	TRBD2	NA	CASSQTSGQETQYF	TGTGCTAGCAGTCAAACTAGCGGACAAGAGACCCAGTACTTC
TRBJ1-1	TRBV13	TRBD1	NA	CASSPTGGAGANTEAFF	TGTGCCAGCAGCCCCACAGGGGGCGCGGGCGCGAACACTGAAGCTTTCTTT
TRBJ2-7	TRBV10-1	NA	NA	CASSEASFYEQYF	TGCGCCAGCAGTGAGGCCAGTTTCTACGAGCAGTACTTC
TRBJ1-3	TRBV6-1	NA	NA	CASSEMAGGFGNTIYF	TGTGCCAGCAGTGAAATGGCGGGGGGCTTTGGAAACACCATATATTTT
TRBJ2-3	TRBV10-3	NA	NA	CATPDPGRSDTQYF	TGTGCCACCCCGGACCCAGGGCGTTCAGATACGCAGTATTTT
TRBJ2-2	TRBV10-3	TRBD1	few	CAISRTGDGELFF	TGTGCCATCAGTAGGACAGGGGACGGGGAGCTGTTTTTT
TRBJ2-5	TRBV4-1	TRBD2	NA	CASSRLGGVETQYF	TGCGCCAGCAGCCGCTTGGGGGGGGTGGAGACCCAGTACTTC
TRBJ1-3	TRBV5-1	TRBD1	NA	CASSFTTGDSGNTIYF	TGCGCCAGCAGCTTTACTACAGGGGACTCTGGAAACACCATATATTTT
TRBJ2-1	TRBV4-1	TRBD2	NA	CASSQERLAGHNEQFF	TGCGCCAGCAGCCAAGAGAGACTAGCGGGACACAATGAGCAGTTCTTC
TRBJ2-3	TRBV6-4	NA	NA	CASRRSGTDTQYF	TGTGCCAGCAGAAGATCGGGGACAGATACGCAGTATTTT
TRBJ1-6	TRBV5-1	TRBD1	NA	CASSPGQSSSYNSPLHF	TGCGCCAGCAGCCCGGGACAGTCGAGCTCCTATAATTCACCCCTCCACTTT
TRBJ2-5	TRBV6-1	TRBD1	NA	CASSVGTVPETQYF	TGTGCCAGCAGTGTGGGGACAGTCCCGGAGACCCAGTACTTC
TRBJ2-2	TRBV21-1	NA	once	CASSNPRLADTGELFF	TGTGCCAGCAGCAACCCAAGACTAGCCGACACCGGGGAGCTGTTTTTT
TRBJ1-1	TRBV10-3	NA	few	CAISDQQDMNTEAFF	TGTGCCATCAGTGATCAGCAGGATATGAACACTGAAGCTTTCTTT
TRBJ1-1	TRBV19	NA	NA	CASSIRALGVVTEAFF	TGTGCCAGTAGTATCCGCGCCCTAGGGGTCGTGACTGAAGCTTTCTTT
TRBJ2-7	TRBV28	TRBD2	NA	CASCGTSVEQYF	TGTGCCAGCTGCGGGACTAGCGTCGAGCAGTACTTC
TRBJ1-5	TRBV10-3	TRBD1	NA	CAISGGQGLGQPQHF	TGTGCCATCAGTGGCGGACAGGGGCTAGGTCAGCCCCAGCATTTT
TRBJ2-2	TRBV27	TRBD2	once	CASSLSVLAGGNTGELFF	TGTGCCAGCAGTTTATCGGTATTAGCGGGAGGGAACACCGGGGAGCTGTTTTTT
TRBJ2-1	TRBV2	TRBD2	NA	CASSGTSGDHYNEQFF	TGTGCCAGCAGCGGGACTAGCGGAGATCATTACAATGAGCAGTTCTTC
TRBJ2-5	TRBV27	TRBD2	NA	CASSLSSGSSKTQYF	TGTGCCAGCAGTTTATCTAGCGGGAGTTCGAAGACCCAGTACTTC
TRBJ2-1	TRBV7-9	NA	NA	CASSLGQGGYNEQFF	TGTGCCAGCAGCTTGGGTCAGGGCGGCTACAATGAGCAGTTCTTC
TRBJ1-2	TRBV5-5	TRBD1	NA	CASSWGTGGTYGYTF	TGTGCCAGCAGCTGGGGGACAGGGGGAACCTATGGCTACACCTTC
TRBJ2-7	TRBV5-4	NA	NA	CASSSREKYEQYF	TGTGCCAGCAGCAGCCGGGAGAAATACGAGCAGTACTTC
TRBJ2-1	TRBV14	TRBD2	few	CASSPRLGLGGSNEQFF	TGTGCCAGCAGCCCCCGGTTAGGCCTGGGCGGGAGCAATGAGCAGTTCTTC
TRBJ2-1	TRBV7-9	NA	NA	CASSRTSYNEQFF	TGTGCCAGCAGCCGGACTTCCTACAATGAGCAGTTCTTC
TRBJ1-1	TRBV2	NA	NA	CARTKGAEAFF	TGTGCCAGAACAAAGGGGGCTGAAGCTTTCTTT
TRBJ1-3	TRBV5-5	NA	NA	CASSGIQGLTTVISGNTIYF	TGTGCCAGCAGCGGAATTCAGGGGCTGACGACAGTAATATCTGGAAACACCATATATTTT
TRBJ2-7	TRBV7-9	TRBD2	NA	CASSLPPGGEQYF	TGTGCCAGCAGCCTTCCCCCGGGGGGCGAGCAGTACTTC
TRBJ2-5	TRBV5-1	TRBD2	few	CASSPGTSGSWEETQYF	TGCGCCAGCAGCCCCGGGACTAGCGGGAGTTGGGAAGAGACCCAGTACTTC
TRBJ1-5	TRBV7-9	NA	NA	CASSLGGGQPQHF	TGTGCCAGCAGCTTAGGGGGAGGTCAGCCCCAGCATTTT
TRBJ2-7	TRBV29-1	TRBD2	NA	CSAVAGWSYEQYF	TGCAGCGCCGTAGCGGGATGGAGCTACGAGCAGTACTTC
TRBJ1-2	TRBV6-5	TRBD1	NA	CASSRGTASYGYTF	TGTGCCAGCAGTAGGGGGACAGCGAGCTATGGCTACACCTTC
TRBJ2-7	TRBV5-6	NA	NA	CASSLGLSSYEQYF	TGTGCCAGCAGCTTGGGACTATCATCCTACGAGCAGTACTTC
TRBJ1-3	TRBV18	TRBD1	NA	CASSRSQGGTSGNTIYF	TGTGCCAGCTCACGGAGCCAGGGGGGTACCTCTGGAAACACCATATATTTT
TRBJ1-2	TRBV6-1	TRBD1	NA	CASSSGTDNYGYTF	TGTGCCAGCAGTTCCGGGACAGATAACTATGGCTACACCTTC
TRBJ2-1	TRBV6-5	TRBD2	few	CASSRGTSRNEQFF	TGTGCCAGCAGCCGCGGGACTAGCCGCAATGAGCAGTTCTTC
TRBJ2-3	TRBV15	NA	NA	CATSPQVQADTQYF	TGTGCCACTTCACCACAGGTACAAGCAGATACGCAGTATTTT
TRBJ1-1	TRBV7-2	NA	NA	CASSLAGAANTEAFF	TGTGCCAGCAGCTTAGCGGGGGCGGCGAACACTGAAGCTTTCTTT
TRBJ2-4	TRBV27	TRBD2	few	CASRPGTSQNIQYF	TGTGCCAGCAGACCCGGGACTAGCCAAAACATTCAGTACTTC
TRBJ2-3	TRBV5-6	NA	NA	CASSLFTSTDTQYF	TGTGCCAGCAGCTTGTTTACTAGTACAGATACGCAGTATTTT
TRBJ2-7	TRBV20-1	NA	NA	CSARQGHRQYF	TGCAGTGCTAGACAAGGACACCGGCAGTACTTC
TRBJ2-5	TRBV6-6	TRBD1	NA	CASIRTGGVVRETQYF	TGTGCCAGCATTCGGACAGGGGGCGTGGTACGAGAGACCCAGTACTTC
TRBJ2-7	TRBV6-5	TRBD2	NA	CASRRLAESYEQYF	TGTGCCAGCAGAAGACTAGCGGAATCCTACGAGCAGTACTTC
TRBJ2-7	TRBV10-3	TRBD2	few	CAISESGTNYEQYF	TGTGCCATCAGTGAGTCCGGGACTAACTACGAGCAGTACTTC